A single sample is the source of the 4 T cell receptor beta chains below, sequenced in a study of CD8+ T cells in alopecia areata (dated by TCRdb to 2016 to 2019). The sample's time point, from its label and the paper: around 22 weeks on oral tofacitinib. Explained via the paper, the treatment or condition label denotes: oral pan-JAK inhibitor, 5-10 mg twice daily. Peripheral blood and lesional scalp punch biopsies were obtained from patients with alopecia areata. Library preparation was by the immunoSEQ multiplex PCR assay. To provide template for TCR sequencing, every sample had RNA extracted and reverse transcribed into cDNA. The table was pulled from immuneACCESS by TCRdb, which kept in-frame rearrangements only. Such tables lose some clones; where checked, under half of the loss comes from unresolved V genes, and the rest has no known cause. The sample table records approximately 4,500 clones; 69% of these occur just once. Approximately 8% of the sample is held by the ten biggest clonotypes.

Sequenced here: skin, sampled at week 24, from a patient treated with tofacitinib. The receptors stem from a human donor with alopecia areata.

There are a few counts of this clone. The chain employs TRBV13 and TRBJ2-7; D is perhaps TRBD1 (6 bases). The CDR3 spans 12 residues. Germline V gene lookup returns CDR1 PRHDT and CDR2 FYEKMQ (reference sequence). Deletions cut 4 bases from V and 5 bases from J, with 9 bases between. The CDR3 region is CASSWGRNEQYF. In nucleotides, the CDR3 is TGTGCCAGCAGCTGGGGGCGGAACGAGCAGTACTTC.

V is TRBV18 and J is TRBJ1-2; TRBD1 aligns across 8 bases. J lost 3 bases, V lost 3 bases, and 12 bases had no gene match. CDR3 size: 17 residues. CDR1 is KGHSH, CDR2 LQKENI, per germline. The CDR3, as DNA: TGTGCCAGCTCACCGATGTTGGACAGGGCTCGATACTATGGCTACACCTTC. It codes for CASSPMLDRARYYGYTF.

This clone has just a few counts. The chain's CDR3 is CASSQSLDANTEAFF. The CDR3 DNA sequence: TGCGCCAGCAGTCAATCGCTGGATGCGAACACTGAAGCTTTCTTT. This chain uses TRBV23-1 with TRBJ1-1; D not certain. TRBV23-1 is marked as an open reading frame, function uncertain. V lost 0 bases to trimming and J lost 1 base, with 9 bases between them. This CDR3 region has 15 residues.

This chain connects TRBV9 to TRBJ2-3; TRBD2 might be the D (6 bases). Germline assignment: CDR1 SGDLS and CDR2 YYNGEE. V was pared by 4 bases and J by 2 bases, with 20 bases between. This CDR3 comprises 17 residues. Written as DNA, the CDR3 is TGTGCCAGCAGCCCAGGGTGGGGGACTCCTCACACAGATACGCAGTATTTT. Amino acids: CASSPGWGTPHTDTQYF. The variable domain in full, completed from reference TRBV9 and TRBJ2-3, reads DSGVTQTPKHLITATGQRVTLRCSPRSGDLSVYWYQQSLDQGLQFLIQYYNGEERAKGNILERFSAQQFPDLHSELNLSSLELGDSALYFCASSPGWGTPHTDTQYFGPGTRLTVL.